Shown below are 25 T cell receptor beta chains from a single sample sequenced in a study of blood T cell repertoires in COVID-19. Sequencing was performed with immunoSEQ multiplex PCR; in TCRdb, only in-frame clones are kept and a portion is missing. Of about 160,000 clones in the sample, approximately 91% were seen once. Sample: peripheral blood. These TCRs come from a man aged 18-30 years with acute or convalescent COVID-19.

The chain has TRBV27 and TRBJ2-1; 8 bases align to TRBD1. The CDR3 covers 16 residues. Germline CDR1 is MNHEY and CDR2 is SMNVEV (reference sequence). With V trimmed by 3 bases and J by 2 bases, 6 bases remained unmatched. Here the CDR3 reads CASSFDADRAYNEQFF. In nucleotides, the CDR3 is TGTGCCAGCAGTTTCGACGCGGACAGGGCCTACAATGAGCAGTTCTTC.

The V and J genes are TRBV6-5 and TRBJ1-1; TRBD1 matches at 9 bases. Germline V lookup: CDR1 MNHEY, CDR2 SVGAGI. The CDR3 covers 13 residues. Trimming took 6 bases from V and 4 from J; bases not matched to a gene: 3. This CDR3 is CASSMTGGTEAFF. The CDR3 region has the DNA TGTGCCAGCAGCATGACAGGGGGCACTGAAGCTTTCTTT.

V is TRBV27 and J is TRBJ2-7, with D perhaps matching TRBD1 (7 bases). The germline V and J ends were trimmed by 5 bases and 2 bases, with 13 bases remaining between them. This CDR3 comprises 14 residues. The germline gives CDR1 MNHEY, CDR2 SMNVEV (reference sequence). The DNA of the CDR3 is TGTGCCAGCAGTCTGTCCAGGGGGGCCTACGAGCAGTACTTC. This translates into CASSLSRGAYEQYF.

The genes are TRBV27 and TRBJ1-1, with unresolved D. This CDR3 contains 13 residues. Between the trimmed V and J ends, which lost 0 bases and 3 bases, there was a span of 5 bases. Germline V lookup: CDR1 MNHEY, CDR2 SMNVEV (reference sequence). The CDR3: CASSLSTDTEAFF. DNA for the CDR3: TGTGCCAGCAGTTTATCAACAGACACTGAAGCTTTCTTT.

This chain links TRBV19 with TRBJ1-4; 10 bases are shared with TRBD1. This CDR3 spans 15 amino acids. V was clipped by 5 bases and J by 7 bases; unmatched bases: 7. Germline-derived CDR1 and CDR2 are LNHDA and SQIVND (reference sequence). The CDR3 DNA is TGTGCCAGTAGTGACCGGGACAGGGGTAGTGAAAAACTGTTTTTT. Residues: CASSDRDRGSEKLFF.

The count of this clone is one. V and J are TRBV12-5 and TRBJ2-2, with 7 bases matching TRBD1. This CDR3 comprises 16 residues. Germline V lookup: CDR1 LGHNT, CDR2 FRNRAP. Trimming took 1 base from V and 0 from J; bases not matched to a gene: 2. This CDR3 is CASGLGDSSNTGELFF. The CDR3 nucleotides are TGTGCTAGTGGTTTGGGGGACAGTTCGAACACCGGGGAGCTGTTTTTT.

V usage is TRBV13 and J usage is TRBJ2-1; 11 nucleotides align to TRBD2. Trimming took 0 bases from V and 7 from J; bases not matched to a gene: 2. The CDR3 covers 15 residues. Germline CDR1 is PRHDT and CDR2 is FYEKMQ (reference sequence). The CDR3 nucleotides read TGTGCCAGCAGCTTAGGCGTAGCGGGGGGGAATGAGCAGTTCTTC. Translated: CASSLGVAGGNEQFF.

The chain employs TRBV11-2 and TRBJ2-3; weak D call: TRBD2 (5 bases). V was trimmed by 8 bases and J by 2 bases, leaving 17 bases between them. The V gene's germline CDR1 is SGHAT and CDR2 FQNNGV. The CDR3 sequence is 15 residues long. The CDR3 coding sequence is TGTGCCAGCTCTCCCGGAGCGGCCTCCACAGATACGCAGTATTTT. Translating gives CASSPGAASTDTQYF.

This chain links TRBV27 with TRBJ2-2; a possible D gene is TRBD1 (6 bases). In germline, CDR1 is MNHEY, CDR2 SMNVEV (reference sequence). This CDR3 contains 16 residues. The ends were cut back, 5 bases at V and 4 bases at J, with 17 bases in the middle. CDR3 region: CASSRNPTGSTGELFF. The CDR3 DNA reads as TGTGCCAGCAGTCGTAACCCCACAGGGAGCACCGGGGAGCTGTTTTTT.

The CDR3 nucleotides read TGCGCCAGCAGCCAAGGGGCAGGGAGGTCACCCCTCCACTTT. Its translation is CASSQGAGRSPLHF. The J gene is TRBJ1-6, the V gene TRBV4-1; a possible D gene is TRBD1 (5 bases). Germline CDR1 is MGHRA and CDR2 is YSYEKL. The V end lost 1 base, the J end lost 10 bases, and 11 bases lay between the germline ends. This CDR3 is 14 amino acids long.

The rearrangement uses TRBV9 and TRBJ1-6, with no clear D. V was pared by 3 bases and J by 4 bases, with 17 bases between. In germline, CDR1 is SGDLS, CDR2 YYNGEE. This CDR3 region has 17 residues. CDR3 protein: CASSAGVRKMYNSPLHF. As DNA, the CDR3 is TGTGCCAGCAGCGCCGGGGTGAGGAAAATGTATAATTCACCCCTCCACTTT. The full variable domain, with the rest looked up from reference TRBV9 and TRBJ1-6, is DSGVTQTPKHLITATGQRVTLRCSPRSGDLSVYWYQQSLDQGLQFLIQYYNGEERAKGNILERFSAQQFPDLHSELNLSSLELGDSALYFCASSAGVRKMYNSPLHFGNGTRLTVT.

This rearrangement joins TRBV6-6 to TRBJ2-5; 12 positions agree with TRBD2. The CDR3 extends over 16 amino acids. The germline V gene encodes CDR1 MNHNY and CDR2 SVGAGI (reference sequence). The V and J ends lost 5 bases and 2 bases, in that order; junction bases with no gene match: 6. Here the CDR3 DNA reads TGTGCCAGCAGTGGGCGGACTAGCGGGATTCAAGAGACCCAGTACTTC. It specifies CASSGRTSGIQETQYF.

The chain combines TRBV5-6 with TRBJ1-2; 7 positions match TRBD1. V dropped 0 bases and J dropped 4; count of bases not matched to a gene: 3. This CDR3 contains 14 residues. CDR1 SGHDT and CDR2 YYEEEE come from the germline V gene. The CDR3 sequence: CASSLDRGSYGYTF. The CDR3 DNA reads as TGTGCCAGCAGCTTGGACAGGGGCAGCTATGGCTACACCTTC.

The rearrangement links TRBV2 to TRBJ2-3; D gene unclear. The CDR3 length is 13 residues. Germline lookup yields CDR1 SNHLY and CDR2 FYNNEI. V was shortened by 5 bases and J by 6 bases, with 12 bases between the two germline ends. CDR3 sequence (DNA): TGTGCCAGCAGTCTACAGCCCAGGGATACGCAGTATTTT. Protein sequence: CASSLQPRDTQYF.

The chain joins TRBV18 to TRBJ1-6; no clear D gene. The CDR3 runs 13 residues. V lost 2 bases and J 6 bases, leaving 5 bases between the germline ends. The V gene's germline CDR1 is KGHSH and CDR2 LQKENI. The CDR3 DNA sequence: TGTGCCAGCTCACCAGGGAGTAATTCACCCCTCCACTTT. Protein: CASSPGSNSPLHF.

The V and J genes are TRBV15 and TRBJ1-4; TRBD1 matches 7 bases. The CDR3 loop spans 15 amino acids. V gave up 0 bases and J gave up 5 bases; unmatched junction bases: 3. Looked up from germline, CDR1 is LNHNV and CDR2 is YYDKDF (reference sequence). CDR3 coding DNA: TGTGCCACCAGCAGAGATGTGACAGGGAATGAAAAACTGTTTTTT. Its translation: CATSRDVTGNEKLFF. Using reference TRBV15 and TRBJ1-4 for the parts outside the CDR3, the full variable domain is DAMVIQNPRYQVTQFGKPVTLSCSQTLNHNVMYWYQQKSSQAPKLLFHYYDKDFNNEADTPDNFQSRRPNTSFCFLDIRSPGLGDTAMYLCATSRDVTGNEKLFFGSGTQLSVL.

The chain joins TRBV29-1 to TRBJ2-7, with 12 bases aligning to TRBD2. In germline, CDR1 is SQVTM, CDR2 ANQGSEA. The CDR3 is 17 amino acids. The trim removed 5 bases at V and 4 bases at J, leaving 15 bases unmatched. The CDR3 reads CSVWIPTSGSIRYEQYF. The CDR3 region has the DNA TGCAGCGTTTGGATCCCGACTAGCGGGAGTATCCGGTACGAGCAGTACTTC.

V is TRBV7-9 and J is TRBJ2-7; 11 nucleotides match TRBD1. There are 15 residues in the CDR3. V trimming: 4 bases; J trimming: 3 bases; junction bases outside the gene matches: 5. Looked up from germline, CDR1 is SEHNR and CDR2 is FQNEAQ (reference sequence). The CDR3, as DNA: TGTGCCAGCAGCTCGGGACAGGGGGTTCTCTACGAGCAGTACTTC. Translated: CASSSGQGVLYEQYF.

The rearrangement uses TRBV7-8 and TRBJ1-1; perhaps TRBD1 as D (6 bases). Germline CDR1 reads SGHVS; CDR2 reads FQNEAQ. The CDR3 is 15 residues long. V was clipped by 3 bases and J by 0 bases, with 11 bases between them. The CDR3 region has the DNA TGTGCCAGCAGCTTGCTGGGACAAATGAACACTGAAGCTTTCTTT. Encoded protein: CASSLLGQMNTEAFF.

The chain joins TRBV19 to TRBJ2-1; 7 bases are shared with TRBD2. CDR1 is LNHDA and CDR2 is SQIVND in the germline V gene (reference sequence). This CDR3 spans 16 amino acids. J gave up 8 bases and V 5 bases, and 15 bases lay outside the gene matches. The chain's CDR3 is CASSPRLANLRDEQFF. In nucleotides, the CDR3 is TGTGCCAGTAGTCCCCGACTAGCAAATCTAAGGGATGAGCAGTTCTTC.

The chain links TRBV29-1 to TRBJ2-3; 12 bases are shared with TRBD2. CDR1 and CDR2 from the germline V gene are SQVTM and ANQGSEA. V shed 5 bases, J shed 4 bases, and the junction held 1 base outside the gene matches. This CDR3 is 13 amino acids long. DNA for the CDR3: TGCAGCGTTCCTAGCGGGAGGGCAGATACGCAGTATTTT. Translated, it gives CSVPSGRADTQYF.

This chain links TRBV3-1 (or the pseudogene TRBV3-2) with TRBJ1-1; TRBD1 matches 7 bases. This CDR3 spans 16 amino acids. The junction had 8 bases not matched to a gene; V was cut back by 4 bases and J by 0 bases. Germline CDR1 and CDR2: LGHDT and YNNKEL (reference sequence). This CDR3 reads CASSRRTGVMNTEAFF. Here the CDR3 DNA reads TGTGCCAGCAGCCGTCGTACAGGGGTAATGAACACTGAAGCTTTCTTT.

The chain employs TRBV27 and TRBJ1-5, with a possible D match to TRBD1 (5 bases). Germline V gives CDR1 MNHEY, CDR2 SMNVEV (reference sequence). The CDR3 has 15 residues. Trimming left V 3 bases short and J 2 bases short, with 11 bases between. CDR3 loop: CASSLGGTGNQPQHF. The CDR3 coding sequence is TGTGCCAGCAGTTTGGGGGGGACGGGCAATCAGCCCCAGCATTTT.

The chain combines TRBV24-1 with TRBJ2-3; D perhaps matches TRBD1 (6 bases). The germline CDR1 and CDR2 sequences are KGHDR and SFDVKD. Trimming took 9 bases from V and 1 from J, leaving 13 bases between them. CDR3 size: 14 residues. CDR3 loop: CATGRGLGTDTQYF. CDR3 nucleotide sequence: TGTGCCACCGGCAGGGGTCTAGGCACAGATACGCAGTATTTT.

The gene calls are TRBV6-6 and TRBJ1-1; 9 bases are shared with TRBD1. V lost 4 bases to trimming and J lost 6 bases; unmatched junction nucleotides: 6. CDR1 is MNHNY, CDR2 SVGAGI, per germline (reference sequence). The CDR3 length is 14 residues. CDR3: CASSFDRGDSEAFF. DNA of the CDR3: TGTGCCAGCAGTTTTGACAGGGGGGACTCTGAAGCTTTCTTT.